These T cell receptor beta chains were read from a single sample in a study of Graves' ophthalmopathy and Graves' hyperthyroidism. TCRdb ran MiXCR on the multiplex PCR reads and lists one entry per CDR3 protein. The data show about 550,000 distinct CDR3 sequences, with roughly 40% seen just once and roughly 4% held by the top ten. The sequenced sample consisted of peripheral blood or thyroid tissue (not recorded which). The receptors were sampled from an adult man with Graves' hyperthyroidism. CDR3s include the opening cysteine and the closing phenylalanine or tryptophan. A D gene is named only where the DNA matches it firmly. Clone size is given for some rows only: seen once, a few or many times, or a class if the clone is expanded.

v_gene: TRBV9; abundance: once; d_gene: TRBD2; j_gene: TRBJ2-1; CDR3aa: CASSVVAGSYNEQFF; CDR3nt: TGTGCCAGCAGCGTAGTAGCGGGCTCCTACAATGAGCAGTTCTTC
v_gene: TRBV27; abundance: many; d_gene: TRBD1; j_gene: TRBJ2-5; CDR3aa: CASSPDGTGWEETQYF; CDR3nt: TGTGCCAGCAGCCCCGACGGGACAGGGTGGGAAGAGACCCAGTACTTC
v_gene: TRBV2; abundance: many; d_gene: .; j_gene: TRBJ2-2; CDR3aa: CASRLRMGTGELFF; CDR3nt: TGTGCCAGCAGGCTCCGAATGGGGACCGGGGAGCTGTTTTTT
v_gene: TRBV7-6; abundance: few; d_gene: .; j_gene: TRBJ2-7; CDR3aa: CASSLTATHEQYF; CDR3nt: TGTGCCAGCAGCTTAACTGCAACCCACGAGCAGTACTTC
v_gene: TRBV7-6; abundance: many; d_gene: .; j_gene: TRBJ1-2; CDR3aa: CASSRETRGGGYGYTF; CDR3nt: TGTGCCAGCAGTCGAGAGACCAGGGGCGGCGGCTATGGCTACACCTTC
v_gene: TRBV7-8; abundance: few; d_gene: .; j_gene: TRBJ1-5; CDR3aa: CASSLWGEAQPQHF; CDR3nt: TGTGCCAGCAGCTTATGGGGGGAGGCCCAGCCCCAGCATTTT
v_gene: TRBV11-2; abundance: many; d_gene: .; j_gene: TRBJ2-5; CDR3aa: CASSLEASTQYF; CDR3nt: TGTGCCAGCAGCTTAGAGGCTAGCACCCAGTACTTC
v_gene: TRBV7-9; abundance: .; d_gene: .; j_gene: TRBJ2-2; CDR3aa: CASSLSVRGEELFF; CDR3nt: TGTGCCAGCAGCTTAAGCGTGAGGGGCGAGGAGCTGTTTTTT
v_gene: TRBV19; abundance: few; d_gene: TRBD2; j_gene: TRBJ2-7; CDR3aa: CASTTGGGLTYEQYF; CDR3nt: TGTGCCAGTACTACGGGCGGGGGTTTAACCTACGAGCAGTACTTC
v_gene: TRBV10-3; abundance: few; d_gene: .; j_gene: TRBJ2-6; CDR3aa: CAIREIDGPSGANVLTF; CDR3nt: TGTGCCATCAGGGAGATAGACGGACCCTCTGGGGCCAACGTCCTGACTTTC
v_gene: TRBV2; abundance: .; d_gene: .; j_gene: TRBJ2-6; CDR3aa: CASRDSGTGANVLTF; CDR3nt: TGTGCCAGCAGGGATAGCGGCACTGGGGCCAACGTCCTGACTTTC
v_gene: TRBV19; abundance: .; d_gene: TRBD1; j_gene: TRBJ1-2; CDR3aa: CATSPGTGNYGYTF; CDR3nt: TGTGCCACTAGTCCAGGGACAGGGAACTATGGCTACACCTTC
v_gene: TRBV5-4; abundance: .; d_gene: .; j_gene: TRBJ1-2; CDR3aa: CASSPPGRASNYGYTF; CDR3nt: TGTGCCAGCAGCCCACCCGGACGGGCATCTAACTATGGCTACACCTTC
v_gene: TRBV10-2; abundance: many; d_gene: .; j_gene: TRBJ1-4; CDR3aa: CASSSIGGNEKLFF; CDR3nt: TGCGCCAGCAGTAGTATTGGGGGTAATGAAAAACTGTTTTTT
v_gene: TRBV5-4; abundance: once; d_gene: .; j_gene: TRBJ2-5; CDR3aa: CASRFQPTETQYF; CDR3nt: TGTGCCAGCAGATTTCAGCCCACAGAGACCCAGTACTTC
v_gene: TRBV11-3; abundance: .; d_gene: .; j_gene: TRBJ2-2; CDR3aa: CASSFLIRGTGELFF; CDR3nt: TGTGCCAGCAGCTTCTTAATACGGGGCACCGGGGAGCTGTTTTTT
v_gene: TRBV5-1; abundance: .; d_gene: .; j_gene: TRBJ1-6; CDR3aa: CASSLGGGKFSPLHF; CDR3nt: TGCGCCAGCAGCTTGGGGGGGGGCAAGTTTTCACCCCTCCACTTT
v_gene: TRBV12-3/TRBV12-4; abundance: .; d_gene: .; j_gene: TRBJ2-2; CDR3aa: CASGLGATNTGELFF; CDR3nt: TGTGCTAGTGGTTTGGGGGCAACGAACACCGGGGAGCTGTTTTTT
v_gene: TRBV6-2/TRBV6-3; abundance: .; d_gene: .; j_gene: TRBJ2-5; CDR3aa: CASRTLVQETQYF; CDR3nt: TGTGCCAGCAGGACACTAGTCCAAGAGACCCAGTACTTC
v_gene: TRBV12-3/TRBV12-4; abundance: many; d_gene: TRBD1; j_gene: TRBJ1-1; CDR3aa: CASSLADRLEAFF; CDR3nt: TGTGCCAGCAGTTTAGCGGACAGGCTTGAAGCTTTCTTT
v_gene: TRBV7-8; abundance: many; d_gene: TRBD1; j_gene: TRBJ2-7; CDR3aa: CASSLGTGSDEQYF; CDR3nt: TGTGCCAGCAGCTTGGGGACAGGGAGTGACGAGCAGTACTTC
v_gene: TRBV5-1; abundance: many; d_gene: .; j_gene: TRBJ1-1; CDR3aa: CASSRGTNTEAFF; CDR3nt: TGCGCCAGCTCGCGGGGGACAAACACTGAAGCTTTCTTT
v_gene: TRBV7-3; abundance: few; d_gene: .; j_gene: TRBJ2-3; CDR3aa: CASSLTGPTDTQYF; CDR3nt: TGTGCCAGCAGTCTGACAGGACCTACAGATACGCAGTATTTT
v_gene: TRBV29-1; abundance: many; d_gene: .; j_gene: TRBJ2-7; CDR3aa: CSVTAGFYEQYF; CDR3nt: TGCAGCGTTACCGCGGGATTCTACGAGCAGTACTTC
v_gene: TRBV5-6; abundance: many; d_gene: TRBD1; j_gene: TRBJ2-7; CDR3aa: CASSRGQKNEQYF; CDR3nt: TGTGCCAGCAGCAGGGGACAGAAAAACGAGCAGTACTTC
v_gene: TRBV7-8; abundance: .; d_gene: .; j_gene: TRBJ2-7; CDR3aa: CASSLVGAEKQYF; CDR3nt: TGTGCCAGCAGCTTAGTGGGGGCGGAAAAGCAGTACTTC
v_gene: TRBV12-3/TRBV12-4; abundance: few; d_gene: TRBD1; j_gene: TRBJ1-1; CDR3aa: CASSADRASTEAFF; CDR3nt: TGTGCCAGCAGCGCAGACAGGGCAAGCACTGAAGCTTTCTTT
v_gene: TRBV7-9; abundance: few; d_gene: .; j_gene: TRBJ2-3; CDR3aa: CASSLVTGYTDTQYF; CDR3nt: TGTGCCAGCAGCTTAGTCACAGGGTACACAGATACGCAGTATTTT
v_gene: TRBV2; abundance: many; d_gene: TRBD1; j_gene: TRBJ1-1; CDR3aa: CASSITGGTEAFF; CDR3nt: TGTGCCAGCAGTATAACAGGGGGCACTGAAGCTTTCTTT
v_gene: TRBV15; abundance: many; d_gene: .; j_gene: TRBJ1-5; CDR3aa: CATSRAFLGNQPQHF; CDR3nt: TGTGCCACCAGCAGAGCGTTTCTTGGCAATCAGCCCCAGCATTTT
v_gene: TRBV7-2; abundance: .; d_gene: .; j_gene: TRBJ2-2; CDR3aa: CASSLGWPLGGELFF; CDR3nt: TGTGCCAGCAGCTTAGGCTGGCCCCTCGGTGGTGAGCTGTTTTTT
v_gene: TRBV25-1; abundance: many; d_gene: TRBD1; j_gene: TRBJ2-2; CDR3aa: CASSEDRDREGKWTGELFF; CDR3nt: TGTGCCAGCAGTGAAGACCGGGACAGGGAAGGCAAGTGGACCGGGGAGCTGTTTTTT
v_gene: TRBV25-1; abundance: many; d_gene: .; j_gene: TRBJ2-7; CDR3aa: CASRGGTPEQYF; CDR3nt: TGTGCCAGCAGGGGCGGGACTCCCGAGCAGTACTTC
v_gene: TRBV2; abundance: .; d_gene: .; j_gene: TRBJ2-3; CDR3aa: CACRQRTTPGDTQYF; CDR3nt: TGTGCCTGCAGGCAACGGACGACCCCGGGTGATACGCAGTATTTT
v_gene: TRBV3-1; abundance: few; d_gene: .; j_gene: TRBJ1-2; CDR3aa: CASSHPTGYGYTF; CDR3nt: TGTGCCAGCAGCCATCCGACAGGCTATGGCTACACCTTC
v_gene: TRBV12-5; abundance: .; d_gene: .; j_gene: TRBJ1-2; CDR3aa: CAISPKGLYYGYTF; CDR3nt: TGTGCTATTTCCCCTAAGGGACTCTACTATGGCTACACCTTC
v_gene: TRBV7-9; abundance: .; d_gene: TRBD1; j_gene: TRBJ2-7; CDR3aa: CASSLSGQGNYEQYF; CDR3nt: TGTGCCAGCAGCTTATCTGGACAGGGGAACTACGAGCAGTACTTC
v_gene: TRBV10-3; abundance: .; d_gene: .; j_gene: TRBJ1-5; CDR3aa: CASSATGRFTWNQPQHF; CDR3nt: TGTGCCAGCAGTGCGACAGGCCGGTTTACTTGGAATCAGCCCCAGCATTTT
v_gene: TRBV12-3/TRBV12-4; abundance: .; d_gene: .; j_gene: TRBJ1-3; CDR3aa: CAIKRNTIYF; CDR3nt: TGTGCCATCAAACGAAACACCATATATTTT
v_gene: TRBV29-1; abundance: many; d_gene: .; j_gene: TRBJ2-3; CDR3aa: CSVEDGLTSDTQYF; CDR3nt: TGCAGCGTTGAAGACGGACTCACTTCAGATACGCAGTATTTT
v_gene: TRBV29-1; abundance: .; d_gene: .; j_gene: TRBJ1-1; CDR3aa: CSVEGTEAFF; CDR3nt: TGCAGCGTTGAAGGGACTGAAGCTTTCTTT
v_gene: TRBV9; abundance: many; d_gene: TRBD1; j_gene: TRBJ1-3; CDR3aa: CASSAGTGGNTIYF; CDR3nt: TGTGCCAGCAGCGCCGGGACAGGGGGAAACACCATATATTTT
v_gene: TRBV14; abundance: many; d_gene: .; j_gene: TRBJ1-2; CDR3aa: CASSQVANYGYTF; CDR3nt: TGTGCCAGCAGCCAAGTTGCTAACTATGGCTACACCTTC
v_gene: TRBV7-9; abundance: few; d_gene: TRBD2; j_gene: TRBJ2-2; CDR3aa: CASSFLGGETNTGELFF; CDR3nt: TGTGCCAGCAGCTTTCTGGGGGGGGAGACGAACACCGGGGAGCTGTTTTTT
v_gene: TRBV7-3; abundance: many; d_gene: .; j_gene: TRBJ1-6; CDR3aa: CASSSVYNSPLHF; CDR3nt: TGTGCCAGCAGCTCTGTGTATAATTCACCCCTCCACTTT
v_gene: TRBV29-1; abundance: .; d_gene: TRBD1; j_gene: TRBJ2-5; CDR3aa: CSVVVQGASETQYF; CDR3nt: TGCAGCGTTGTGGTACAGGGGGCGAGTGAGACCCAGTACTTC
v_gene: TRBV5-6; abundance: few; d_gene: .; j_gene: TRBJ2-1; CDR3aa: CASSLWWDGNEQFF; CDR3nt: TGTGCCAGCAGCTTGTGGTGGGACGGGAATGAGCAGTTCTTC
v_gene: TRBV10-2; abundance: .; d_gene: .; j_gene: TRBJ2-6; CDR3aa: CASSEQGKPGANVLTF; CDR3nt: TGCGCCAGCAGCGAGCAGGGGAAACCTGGGGCCAACGTCCTGACTTTC
v_gene: TRBV4-2; abundance: few; d_gene: .; j_gene: TRBJ2-5; CDR3aa: CASSQNLYSGGETQYF; CDR3nt: TGTGCCAGCAGCCAAAACCTTTATTCAGGTGGGGAGACCCAGTACTTC
v_gene: TRBV7-9; abundance: once; d_gene: TRBD1; j_gene: TRBJ2-2; CDR3aa: CASSEGATGELFF; CDR3nt: TGTGCCAGCTCCGAGGGGGCCACCGGGGAGCTGTTTTTT
v_gene: TRBV5-1; abundance: .; d_gene: TRBD2; j_gene: TRBJ2-3; CDR3aa: CASSLDSGTTTDTQYF; CDR3nt: TGCGCCAGCAGCTTGGACTCAGGGACTACCACAGATACGCAGTATTTT
v_gene: TRBV7-9; abundance: many; d_gene: .; j_gene: TRBJ2-7; CDR3aa: CASSLSSYEQYF; CDR3nt: TGTGCCAGCAGCTTGTCTTCCTACGAGCAGTACTTC
v_gene: TRBV19; abundance: few; d_gene: TRBD1; j_gene: TRBJ1-5; CDR3aa: CASSTVDRVYQPQHF; CDR3nt: TGTGCCAGTAGTACCGTGGACAGGGTCTATCAGCCCCAGCATTTT
v_gene: TRBV12-3/TRBV12-4; abundance: .; d_gene: .; j_gene: TRBJ2-3; CDR3aa: CASSLRFGGVDTDTQYF; CDR3nt: TGTGCCAGCAGTTTGCGGTTCGGCGGAGTTGACACAGATACGCAGTATTTT
v_gene: TRBV7-9; abundance: .; d_gene: TRBD1; j_gene: TRBJ1-2; CDR3aa: CASSLATGGLWNGYTF; CDR3nt: TGTGCCAGCAGCTTAGCGACAGGGGGGTTATGGAATGGCTACACCTTC